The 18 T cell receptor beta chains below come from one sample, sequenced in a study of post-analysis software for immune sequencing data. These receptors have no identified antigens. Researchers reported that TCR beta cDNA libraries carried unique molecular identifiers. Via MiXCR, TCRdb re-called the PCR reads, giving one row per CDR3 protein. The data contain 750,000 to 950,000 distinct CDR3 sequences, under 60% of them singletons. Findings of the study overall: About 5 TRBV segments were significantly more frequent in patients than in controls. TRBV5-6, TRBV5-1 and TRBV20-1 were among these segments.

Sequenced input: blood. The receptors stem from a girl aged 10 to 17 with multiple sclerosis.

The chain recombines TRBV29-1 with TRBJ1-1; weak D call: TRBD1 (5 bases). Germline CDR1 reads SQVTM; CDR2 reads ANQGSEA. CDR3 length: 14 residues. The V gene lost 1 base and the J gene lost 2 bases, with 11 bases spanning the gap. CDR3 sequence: CSVEGQPINTEAFF. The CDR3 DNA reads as TGCAGCGTTGAAGGACAGCCGATCAACACTGAAGCTTTCTTT.

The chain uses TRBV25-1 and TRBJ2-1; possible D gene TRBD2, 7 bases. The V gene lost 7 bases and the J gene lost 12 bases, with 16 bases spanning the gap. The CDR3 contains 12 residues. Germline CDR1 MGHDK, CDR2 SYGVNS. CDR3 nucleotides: TGTGCCAGCACGGGCGGGGGCGGGTGGCAGTTCTTC. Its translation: CASTGGGGWQFF.

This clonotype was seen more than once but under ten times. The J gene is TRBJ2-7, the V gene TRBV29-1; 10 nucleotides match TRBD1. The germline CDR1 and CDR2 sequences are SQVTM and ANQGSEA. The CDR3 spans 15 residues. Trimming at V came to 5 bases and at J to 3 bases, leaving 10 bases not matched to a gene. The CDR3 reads CSVIDWDRGIYEQYF. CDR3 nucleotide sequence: TGCAGCGTTATTGATTGGGACAGGGGTATCTACGAGCAGTACTTC.

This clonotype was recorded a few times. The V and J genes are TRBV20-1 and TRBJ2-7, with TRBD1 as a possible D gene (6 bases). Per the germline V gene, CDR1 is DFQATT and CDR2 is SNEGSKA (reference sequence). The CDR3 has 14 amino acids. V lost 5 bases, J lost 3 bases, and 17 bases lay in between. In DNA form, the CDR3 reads TGCAGTGCTCACAGGGTTAGGGGTGGCTACGAGCAGTACTTC. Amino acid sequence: CSAHRVRGGYEQYF.

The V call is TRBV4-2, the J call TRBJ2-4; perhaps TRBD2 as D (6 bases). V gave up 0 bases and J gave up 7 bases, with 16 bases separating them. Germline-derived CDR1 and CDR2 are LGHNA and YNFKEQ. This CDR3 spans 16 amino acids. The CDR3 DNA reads TGTGCCAGCAGCCAAGAGGGGGGAGTGAATCGGAACATTCAGTACTTC. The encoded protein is CASSQEGGVNRNIQYF.

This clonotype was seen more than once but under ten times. The CDR3 loop is CSARARTSPPKETQYF. CDR3 nucleotide sequence: TGCAGTGCTAGAGCCCGGACTAGTCCACCAAAAGAGACCCAGTACTTC. The chain uses TRBV20-1 and TRBJ2-5, with TRBD2 identical over 7 bases. Germline trimming cut 1 base from V and 3 bases from J; bases unmatched to any gene: 11. Germline V gene data show CDR1 as DFQATT and CDR2 as SNEGSKA (reference sequence). The length of the CDR3 is 16 residues.

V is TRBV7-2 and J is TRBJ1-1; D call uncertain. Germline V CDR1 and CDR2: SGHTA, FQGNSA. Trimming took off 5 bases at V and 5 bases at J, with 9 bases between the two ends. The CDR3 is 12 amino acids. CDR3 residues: CASSQHGTEAFF. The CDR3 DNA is TGTGCCAGCAGCCAACACGGAACTGAAGCTTTCTTT.

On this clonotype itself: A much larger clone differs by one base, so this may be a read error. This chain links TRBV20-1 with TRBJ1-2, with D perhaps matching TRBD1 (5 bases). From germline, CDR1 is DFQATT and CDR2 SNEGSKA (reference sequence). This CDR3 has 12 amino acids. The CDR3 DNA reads TGCGGTGCTGGAGGGGTGCGAAGTGGCTACACCTTC. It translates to CGAGGVRSGYTF.

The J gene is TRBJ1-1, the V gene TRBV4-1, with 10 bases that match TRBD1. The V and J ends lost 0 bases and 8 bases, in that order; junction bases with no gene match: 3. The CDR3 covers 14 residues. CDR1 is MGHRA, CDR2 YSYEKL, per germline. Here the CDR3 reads CASSQDPGQGEAFF. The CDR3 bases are TGCGCCAGCAGCCAAGATCCGGGACAGGGGGAAGCTTTCTTT.

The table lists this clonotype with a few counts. The CDR3 loop reads CASRPRLAGKPQFF. The CDR3, as DNA: TGTGCCAGCAGACCGAGACTAGCGGGGAAGCCCCAGTTCTTC. The rearrangement links TRBV27 to TRBJ2-1, with TRBD2 matching over 11 bases. Germline assignment: CDR1 MNHEY and CDR2 SMNVEV (reference sequence). V lost 6 bases to trimming and J lost 13 bases; unmatched junction nucleotides: 11. CDR3 length: 14 amino acids.

The CDR3 loop reads CASSYSTGGKNSPLHF. The CDR3 DNA reads TGTGCCAGCAGTTACTCGACGGGGGGGAAAAATTCACCCCTCCACTTT. The chain combines TRBV6-6 with TRBJ1-6, with a possible D match to TRBD1 (5 bases). The CDR3 is made up of 16 amino acids. V was trimmed by 0 bases and J by 7 bases, leaving 13 bases between them. The V gene's germline CDR1 is MNHNY and CDR2 SVGAGI (reference sequence).

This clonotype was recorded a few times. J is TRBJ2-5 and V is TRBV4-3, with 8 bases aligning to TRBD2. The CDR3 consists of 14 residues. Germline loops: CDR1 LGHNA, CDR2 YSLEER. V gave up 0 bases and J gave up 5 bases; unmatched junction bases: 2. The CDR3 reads CASSQESGSETQYF. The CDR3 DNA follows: TGCGCCAGCAGCCAAGAAAGCGGGAGTGAGACCCAGTACTTC.

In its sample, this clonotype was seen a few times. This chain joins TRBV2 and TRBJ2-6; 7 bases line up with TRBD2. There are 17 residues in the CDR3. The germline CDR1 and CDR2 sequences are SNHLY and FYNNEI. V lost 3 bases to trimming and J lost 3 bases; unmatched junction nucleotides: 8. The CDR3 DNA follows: TGTGCCAGCAGTGATGGATGGGGGGGGAGTGGGGCCAACGTCCTGACTTTC. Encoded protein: CASSDGWGGSGANVLTF.

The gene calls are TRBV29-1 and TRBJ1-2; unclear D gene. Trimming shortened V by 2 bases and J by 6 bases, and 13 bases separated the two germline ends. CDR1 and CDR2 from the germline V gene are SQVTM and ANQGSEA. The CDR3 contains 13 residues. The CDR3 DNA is TGCAGCGTTGAATCCTGGAAGCGGGATGGCTACACCTTC. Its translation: CSVESWKRDGYTF.

The CDR3 DNA follows: TGCGCCAGCCTAAAGGGGACTAGCGGGATCCCAGGCGGTAATGAGCAGTTCTTC. Translation gives CASLKGTSGIPGGNEQFF. The chain uses TRBV5-1 and TRBJ2-1; the match to TRBD2 covers 13 bases. This CDR3 has 18 amino acids. Losses at the gene ends were 7 bases for V and 7 bases for J; bases not matched to a gene: 17. Germline CDR1 reads SGHRS; CDR2 reads YFSETQ.

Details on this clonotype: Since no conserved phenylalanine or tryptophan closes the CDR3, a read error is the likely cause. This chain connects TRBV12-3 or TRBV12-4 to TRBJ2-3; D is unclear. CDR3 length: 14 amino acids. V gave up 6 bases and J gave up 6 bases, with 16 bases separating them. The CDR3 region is CASRETKLGDTQYL. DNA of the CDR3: TGTGCCAGCAGAGAAACAAAACTTGGGGATACGCAGTATTTG.

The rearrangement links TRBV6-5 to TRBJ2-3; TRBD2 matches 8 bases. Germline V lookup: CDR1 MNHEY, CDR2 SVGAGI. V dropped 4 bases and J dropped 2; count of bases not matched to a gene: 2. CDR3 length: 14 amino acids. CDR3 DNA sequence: TGTGCCAGCAGTTTAGCGGGATTCACAGATACGCAGTATTTT. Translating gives CASSLAGFTDTQYF.

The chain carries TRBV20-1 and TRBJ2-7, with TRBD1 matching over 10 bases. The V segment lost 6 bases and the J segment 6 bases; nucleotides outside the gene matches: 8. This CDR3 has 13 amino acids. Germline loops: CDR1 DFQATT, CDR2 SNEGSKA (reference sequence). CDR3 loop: CSATTGGFGEQYF. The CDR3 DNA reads TGCAGTGCCACGACAGGGGGCTTCGGCGAGCAGTACTTC.